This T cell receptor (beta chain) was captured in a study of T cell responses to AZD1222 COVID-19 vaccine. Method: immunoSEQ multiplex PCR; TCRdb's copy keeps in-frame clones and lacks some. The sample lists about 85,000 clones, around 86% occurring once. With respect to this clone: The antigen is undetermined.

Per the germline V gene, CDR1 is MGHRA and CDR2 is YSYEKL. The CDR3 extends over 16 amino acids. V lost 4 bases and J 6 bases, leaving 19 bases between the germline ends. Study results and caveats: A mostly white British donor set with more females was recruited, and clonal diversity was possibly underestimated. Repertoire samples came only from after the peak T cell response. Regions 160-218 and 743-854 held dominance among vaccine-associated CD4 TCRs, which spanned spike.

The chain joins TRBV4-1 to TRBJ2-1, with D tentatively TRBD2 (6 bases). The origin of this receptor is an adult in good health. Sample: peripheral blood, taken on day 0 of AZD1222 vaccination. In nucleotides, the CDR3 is TGCGCCAGCAGCCTAAACCGGGACTCACGATCCAATGAGCAGTTCTTC. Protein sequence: CASSLNRDSRSNEQFF.